Shown below are 30 T cell receptor beta chains from a single sample sequenced in a study of tumor-infiltrating lymphocytes in oesophageal squamous cell carcinoma. TCRdb reanalysed the PCR reads using MiXCR and keeps one entry per CDR3 protein. The sample contains approximately 18,000 distinct CDR3 sequences, roughly two fifths of which appear only once. The sample taken for sequencing was normal esophageal tissue next to the tumor. The source is a female donor with esophageal squamous cell carcinoma.

This clonotype was recorded many times. A much bigger clone sits one base away, suggesting this may be a read error. The chain joins TRBV7-9 to TRBJ2-1; 9 bases are shared with TRBD2. The DNA end favors TRBJ2-7, so the J call may be wrong. CDR3 length: 16 amino acids. Germline assignment: CDR1 SEHNR and CDR2 FQNEAQ (reference sequence). CDR3 coding DNA: TGTGCCAGCAGCTTAGGGGCGGGGGGGCCATACAATGAGCAGTACTTC. Translated: CASSLGAGGPYNEQYF.

Worth noting for this clonotype: The CDR3 does not close with the conserved phenylalanine or tryptophan, likely indicating a read error. Because the CDR3's place on the DNA is in doubt, the DNA is left out and the CDR3 is given as listed by TCRdb. The V call is TRBV7-2, the J call TRBJ2-1; the listed D gene, TRBD1, was not tested against the DNA. The CDR3 length is 14 residues, termini included. Looked up from germline, CDR1 is SGHTA and CDR2 is FQGNSA. CDR3 sequence: CASSLTGNIQYFGA.

This clonotype was observed at least ten times. This sequence joins TRBV28 and TRBJ2-7; tentative D call: TRBD2 (6 bases). The CDR3 loop spans 13 amino acids. Per germline, CDR1 MDHEN and CDR2 SYDVKM. Between the trimmed V and J ends, which lost 10 bases and 1 base, there was a span of 14 bases. The CDR3, as DNA: TGTGCCACCAGGAGGGGTTGGTCCTACGAGCAGTACTTC. Amino acids: CATRRGWSYEQYF.

This clonotype was recorded once. This sequence joins TRBV30 and TRBJ2-6; D is ambiguous. The CDR3 has 14 amino acids. Trimming took off 2 bases at V and 9 bases at J, with 14 bases between the two ends. Germline assignment: CDR1 GTSNPN and CDR2 SVGIG (reference sequence). CDR3 amino acids: CAWSLDLSVNVLTF. In DNA, the CDR3 is TGTGCCTGGAGTCTCGACCTCTCCGTCAACGTCCTGACTTTC.

The chain uses TRBV20-1 and TRBJ2-3, with TRBD1 matching over 8 bases. The J call may be incorrect, as the DNA end agrees better with TRBJ2-1. The length of the CDR3 is 14 residues. CDR1 and CDR2 (germline): DFQATT, SNEGSKA (reference sequence). This chain's CDR3 is CSARPRTGTNEQFF. The CDR3 region has the DNA TGCAGTGCTAGACCTAGGACAGGGACGAATGAGCAGTTCTTC.

The V gene is TRBV24-1, the J gene TRBJ2-3; possibly TRBD1 for D (6 bases). The V end lost 5 bases, the J end lost 2 bases, and 13 bases lay between the germline ends. Germline CDR1 is KGHDR and CDR2 is SFDVKD. CDR3 length equals 15 residues. The CDR3 coding sequence is TGTGCCACCAGTGCCCCCCAGGGGCACACAGATACGCAGTATTTT. It specifies CATSAPQGHTDTQYF.

In its sample, this clonotype was seen many times. The J gene is TRBJ2-2, the V gene TRBV12-3 or TRBV12-4; 11 positions match TRBD2. This CDR3 has 16 amino acids. The V segment lost 6 bases and the J segment 7 bases; nucleotides outside the gene matches: 10. This chain's CDR3 is CASRISGRALDGELFF. The CDR3 DNA reads TGTGCCAGCAGAATTAGCGGGAGGGCCTTAGACGGGGAGCTGTTTTTT.

The chain uses TRBV28 and TRBJ2-1; D not resolved. Germline V CDR1 and CDR2: MDHEN, SYDVKM. Trimming took off 7 bases at V and 8 bases at J, with 9 bases between the two ends. This CDR3 region has 11 residues. The CDR3 here is CASTGFHEQFF. The CDR3 DNA reads TGTGCCAGCACTGGGTTCCATGAGCAGTTCTTC.

This clonotype was counted ten times or more. The rearrangement links TRBV6-1 to TRBJ1-4; 9 bases match TRBD1. This CDR3 is 13 amino acids long. V shed 5 bases and J 7 bases; nucleotides not matched to a gene: 2. Germline V gene lookup returns CDR1 MNHNS and CDR2 SASEGT. The CDR3 here is CASSRQGGEKLFF. The CDR3 DNA reads as TGTGCCAGCAGTCGACAGGGGGGTGAAAAACTGTTTTTT.

Many counts were recorded for this clonotype. A much larger clone is a single base away; this may be a read error. This chain uses TRBV7-8 with TRBJ2-1; 11 bases align to TRBD2. The J call is doubtful: the DNA matches TRBJ2-7 better. This CDR3 is built from 16 residues. CDR1 is SGHVS, CDR2 FQNEAQ, per germline. CDR3 sequence (DNA): TGTGCCAGCAGCTCTTTTAGCGGGGGGGCCGTTAATGAGCAGTACTTC. This codes for CASSSFSGGAVNEQYF.

Worth noting for this clonotype: The final CDR3 position lacks the conserved phenylalanine or tryptophan, pointing to a likely read error. It is unclear where the CDR3 begins or ends on the DNA, so no DNA is shown, and the CDR3 is as TCRdb lists it. The chain links TRBV12-3 or TRBV12-4 to TRBJ2-1; TRBD2, the table's D call, was not compared with the DNA. The CDR3 has 17 amino acids, counting both end residues. The CDR3 loop reads CASSPTQVGENKQYFGS.

The rearrangement uses TRBV7-2 and TRBJ2-1, with D unresolved. The closer fit of TRBJ2-7 to the DNA end suggests the J call may be wrong. The germline gives CDR1 SGHTA, CDR2 FQGNSA. The CDR3 runs to 13 residues. DNA of the CDR3: TGTGCCAGCAGCTTAGCAGGGACCTACGAGCAGTACTTC. It specifies CASSLAGTYEQYF.

Relative to its sample, this clonotype is medium-sized. A much larger clone lies a single base off, so this may be a read error. The chain uses TRBV7-9 and TRBJ2-7; 9 bases match TRBD2. The J segment lost 7 bases and the V segment lost 4 bases, leaving 11 bases of the junction unmatched. Per the germline V gene, CDR1 is SEHNR and CDR2 is FQNEAQ (reference sequence). This CDR3 region has 15 residues. CDR3: CASSWGGGANNEQYF. CDR3 in DNA: TGTGCCAGCAGCTGGGGCGGGGGGGCTAACAATGAGCAGTACTTC.

This clonotype is classed as medium-sized (0.01 to 0.1%). The genes are TRBV12-3 or TRBV12-4 and TRBJ2-1, with 10 bases aligning to TRBD1. This CDR3 is built from 16 residues. With 6 bases clipped from V and 4 bases from J, the junction kept 9 bases outside the gene matches. The CDR3 here is CASRDSGTGAYNEQFF. The CDR3 region has the DNA TGTGCCAGCAGAGATTCCGGGACAGGGGCGTACAATGAGCAGTTCTTC.

This chain links TRBV27 with TRBJ2-1; no clear D gene. V lost 5 bases to trimming and J lost 2 bases, with 19 bases between them. Germline CDR1 and CDR2: MNHEY and SMNVEV (reference sequence). The CDR3 is 17 residues long. CDR3 in amino acids: CASSPLPSRPPYNEQFF. DNA for the CDR3: TGTGCCAGCAGTCCACTACCCTCTAGGCCCCCCTACAATGAGCAGTTCTTC.

This chain links TRBV7-6 with TRBJ2-6, with 10 positions matching TRBD2. V shed 4 bases, J shed 4 bases, and the junction held 10 bases outside the gene matches. The germline gives CDR1 SGHVS, CDR2 FNYEAQ. This CDR3 has 18 amino acids. The CDR3 DNA is TGTGCCAGCAGCTCACTACTAGCGGGATCCTTCGGGGCCAACGTCCTGACTTTC. As protein: CASSSLLAGSFGANVLTF.

The V gene is TRBV7-8, the J gene TRBJ2-4; 7 positions agree with TRBD1. CDR1 is SGHVS, CDR2 FQNEAQ, per germline. The junction had 7 bases not matched to a gene; V was cut back by 1 base and J by 13 bases. This CDR3 has 13 residues. DNA of the CDR3: TGTGCCAGCAGCTTAGGAAGGGACAGAAAACAGTACTTC. Amino acid sequence: CASSLGRDRKQYF. Full variable domain (remainder filled in from reference TRBV7-8 and TRBJ2-4): GAGVSQSPRYKVAKRGQDVALRCDPISGHVSLFWYQQALGQGPEFLTYFQNEAQLDKSGLPSDRFFAERPEGSVSTLKIQRTQQEDSAVYLCASSLGRDRKQYFGAGTRLSVL.

A word on this clonotype: A much larger clonotype is one base distant, so this may be a read error. J is TRBJ2-3 and V is TRBV25-1; a possible D gene is TRBD2 (6 bases). The V end was cut by 0 bases, the J end by 5 bases, with 15 bases between. CDR1 is MGHDK and CDR2 is SYGVNS in the germline V gene. The CDR3 contains 16 residues. In DNA, the CDR3 is TGTGCCAGCAGTGAATATGGAGGGGCAGGCGTAGATACGCAGTATTTT. Translating gives CASSEYGGAGVDTQYF.

In this sample, this clonotype turned up a few times. V usage is TRBV7-2 and J usage is TRBJ1-2; weak D call: TRBD1 (6 bases). This CDR3 comprises 14 residues. Looked up from germline, CDR1 is SGHTA and CDR2 is FQGNSA. V was cut by 4 bases and J by 3 bases, with 12 bases left in between. CDR3 loop: CASSSQGSDYGYTF. As DNA, the CDR3 is TGTGCCAGCAGCTCCCAGGGGAGCGACTATGGCTACACCTTC.

The chain combines TRBV7-8 with TRBJ2-1, with 7 bases fitting TRBD2. The DNA end favors TRBJ2-7, so the J call may be wrong. The CDR3 extends over 15 amino acids. Germline V gene data show CDR1 as SGHVS and CDR2 as FQNEAQ. This CDR3 reads CASSPWGTGGYEQYF. The CDR3 bases are TGTGCCAGCAGCCCTTGGGGGACGGGAGGTTACGAGCAGTACTTC.

The chain has TRBV10-1 and TRBJ2-1; D possibly uses TRBD1 or TRBD2 (5 bases each). The last part of the DNA fits TRBJ2-5 better; the J call may be wrong. The germline V gene encodes CDR1 WNHNN and CDR2 SYGVQD (reference sequence). CDR3 length equals 15 residues. CDR3 in DNA: TGCGCCAGCAGTGAGAGGGGAACGACGGGGGAGACCCAGTACTTC. This sequence encodes CASSERGTTGETQYF.

This clonotype was detected a few times. The chain uses TRBV19 and TRBJ2-2; D might be TRBD2 (5 bases). With 8 bases removed from V and 6 bases from J, the gap between germline ends came to 16 bases. Germline assignment: CDR1 LNHDA and CDR2 SQIVND (reference sequence). This CDR3 comprises 14 residues. CDR3 sequence reads: CASRGRGRAGELFF. The CDR3 DNA is TGTGCCAGTCGAGGGAGAGGTCGGGCCGGGGAGCTGTTTTTT.

This clonotype was seen only a few times. This rearrangement joins TRBV7-2 to TRBJ2-4, with TRBD2 matching 8 bases. The closer fit of TRBJ2-1 to the DNA end suggests the J call may be wrong. Germline CDR1 SGHTA, CDR2 FQGNSA. CDR3 size: 15 residues. DNA of the CDR3: TGTGCCAGCAGCTCCACCGGGACTAGCTACAATGAGCAGTTCTTC. It codes for CASSSTGTSYNEQFF.

This chain joins TRBV18 and TRBJ2-3; D may be TRBD2 (5 bases). The J call may be mistaken, given a closer DNA end match to TRBJ2-1. This CDR3 has 11 amino acids. Germline lookup yields CDR1 KGHSH and CDR2 LQKENI. The CDR3 DNA reads as TGTGCCAGCTCACGAGAGCGGGAGCAGTTCTTC. This gives the protein CASSREREQFF.

There are many counts of this clonotype. The chain combines TRBV4-1 with TRBJ1-1; TRBD1 might be the D (5 bases). The CDR3 totals 16 residues. V was pared by 0 bases and J by 4 bases, with 15 bases between. CDR1 and CDR2 (germline): MGHRA, YSYEKL. The CDR3 nucleotides read TGCGCCAGCAGCCAAGATTGGAGGGGACGGGGCACTGAAGCTTTCTTT. Amino acids: CASSQDWRGRGTEAFF.

About this clonotype: The conserved phenylalanine or tryptophan is not found at the CDR3 terminus, so this likely reflects a read error. The chain joins TRBV11-2 to TRBJ2-1, with 13 bases fitting TRBD2. This CDR3 has 15 residues. After removal of 5 bases from V and 7 bases from J, the junction contained 5 bases not matched to a gene. CDR1 is SGHAT and CDR2 is FQNNGV in the germline V gene. The CDR3 coding sequence is TGTGCCAGCAGCCCTACTAGCGGGAGGGGGAATGAGCAGTTCTCC. This gives the protein CASSPTSGRGNEQFS.

This clonotype occurred a few times. The chain links TRBV7-2 to TRBJ2-2; D may be TRBD1 or TRBD2 (5 bases each). Trimming cost V 2 bases and J 7 bases, with 20 bases left between them. Germline values: CDR1 SGHTA, CDR2 FQGNSA. The CDR3 is made up of 17 amino acids. This CDR3 is CASSLQSRDSRGGELFF. The CDR3 bases are TGTGCCAGCAGCTTACAATCCCGGGATTCGAGGGGCGGGGAGCTGTTTTTT.

This clonotype has a handful of counts. The rearrangement joins TRBV6-1 to TRBJ2-7, with 7 bases matching TRBD1. Germline loops: CDR1 MNHNS, CDR2 SASEGT. The CDR3 runs to 15 residues. J was trimmed by 2 bases and V by 1 base; bases with no gene match: 5. For the CDR3, the DNA is TGTGCCAGCAGTGAAGGAGGGACAGCAGCCTACGAGCAGTACTTC. Its protein product is CASSEGGTAAYEQYF.

As for this clonotype: An end of the junction differs from the germline gene, which may be a read error. In DNA, the CDR3 is TGTGCCAGCAGTGGGCGGGACAGGGACGCTTCACCCCTCCACTTC. Amino acid sequence: CASSGRDRDASPLHF. V is TRBV6-1 and J is TRBJ2-5; 9 bases align to TRBD1. This CDR3 has 15 amino acids. From germline, CDR1 is MNHNS and CDR2 SASEGT.

This chain links TRBV2 with TRBJ2-3, with 7 bases fitting TRBD2. Germline V gene data show CDR1 as SNHLY and CDR2 as FYNNEI. The CDR3 runs 15 residues. Unmatched junction bases numbered 9, after V lost 7 bases and J lost 2 bases. The CDR3 sequence: CASNGVAGVTDTQYF. In nucleotides, the CDR3 is TGTGCCAGCAATGGGGTGGCGGGGGTCACAGATACGCAGTATTTT.